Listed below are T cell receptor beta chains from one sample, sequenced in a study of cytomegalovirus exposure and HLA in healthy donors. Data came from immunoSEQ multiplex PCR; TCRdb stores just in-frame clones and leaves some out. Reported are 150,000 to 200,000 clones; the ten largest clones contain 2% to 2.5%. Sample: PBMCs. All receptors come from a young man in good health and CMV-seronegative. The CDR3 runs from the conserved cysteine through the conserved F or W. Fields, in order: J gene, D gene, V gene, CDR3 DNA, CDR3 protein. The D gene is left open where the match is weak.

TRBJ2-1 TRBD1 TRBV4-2 TGTGCCAGCAGCCAAGAGGCGACAGGGCCCACTTCCCTCTACAATGAGCAGTTCTTC CASSQEATGPTSLYNEQFF
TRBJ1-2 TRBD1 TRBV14 TGTGCCAGCAGCCGAGGATGGACAGGCCCTAACTATGGCTACACCTTC CASSRGWTGPNYGYTF
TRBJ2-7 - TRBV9 TGTGCCAGCAGCGTAGAACCCCTCAGCTCCTACGAGCAGTACTTC CASSVEPLSSYEQYF
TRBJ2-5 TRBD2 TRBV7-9 TGTGCCAGCAGCTTAGCGGGGGGGACGGAGACCCAGTACTTC CASSLAGGTETQYF
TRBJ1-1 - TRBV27 TGTGCCAGCAGAAAGGGACACACGAACACTGAAGCTTTCTTT CASRKGHTNTEAFF
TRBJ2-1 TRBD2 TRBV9 TGTGCCAGCAGCGTCGACAGCGGGATATACAATGAGCAGTTCTTC CASSVDSGIYNEQFF
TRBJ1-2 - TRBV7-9 TGTGCCAGCAGCTTAGAAGCCCAGGAGGGACGATTAGGCTACACCTTC CASSLEAQEGRLGYTF
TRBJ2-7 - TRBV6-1 TGTGCCAGCAGTCCCACGACAGCCTACGAGCAGTACTTC CASSPTTAYEQYF
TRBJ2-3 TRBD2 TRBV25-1 TGTGCCAGCAGTGACTCCCGGACTAGCGGGCCCAGCACAGATACGCAGTATTTT CASSDSRTSGPSTDTQYF
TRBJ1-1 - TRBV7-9 TGTGCCAGCAGGTCGCGGGGATTCTCATCTAACACTGAAGCTTTCTTT CASRSRGFSSNTEAFF
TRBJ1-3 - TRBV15 TGTGCCACCAGCGTTTCCCTCTACTCTGGAAACACCATATATTTT CATSVSLYSGNTIYF
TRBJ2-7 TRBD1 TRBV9 TGTGCCAGCAGCGCGATGGGGACAGGGCTGCACGAGCAGTACTTC CASSAMGTGLHEQYF
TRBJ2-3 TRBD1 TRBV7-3 TGTGCCAGCAGCCGGACAGGGAGCACAGATACGCAGTATTTT CASSRTGSTDTQYF
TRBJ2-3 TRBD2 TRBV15 TGTGCCACCAGCAGAGCATCAGTGCTAGCGGGAGTTCCGGATACGCAGTATTTT CATSRASVLAGVPDTQYF
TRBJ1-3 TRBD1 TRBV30 TGTGCCTGGGATCCCGGGACAGGGGGTTCCTCTGGAAACACCATATATTTT CAWDPGTGGSSGNTIYF
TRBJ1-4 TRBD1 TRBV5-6 TGTGCCAGCAGCTTCAGACAGGGGTATAATGAAAAACTGTTTTTT CASSFRQGYNEKLFF
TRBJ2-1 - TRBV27 TGTGCCAGCAGTCTTAACAGGGTGGGCAATGAGCAGTTCTTC CASSLNRVGNEQFF
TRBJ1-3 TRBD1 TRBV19 TGTGCCAGTAGCTTGACAGGGTTGGACGGAAACACCATATATTTT CASSLTGLDGNTIYF
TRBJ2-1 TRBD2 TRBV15 TGTGCCACCAGCGGTCTAGCGGGGGGGGCCTACAATGAGCAGTTCTTC CATSGLAGGAYNEQFF
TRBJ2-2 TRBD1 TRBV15 TGTGCCACCAGCATCGGGACAGGGGATACCGGGGAGCTGTTTTTT CATSIGTGDTGELFF
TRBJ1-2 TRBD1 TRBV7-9 TGTGCCAGCAGCGAACAGGGGGAGGATGGCTACACCTTC CASSEQGEDGYTF
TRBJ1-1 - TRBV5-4 TGTGCCAGCAGCTTGGGGCGGGGTTTGTTTGCCACGAACACTGAAGCTTTCTTT CASSLGRGLFATNTEAFF
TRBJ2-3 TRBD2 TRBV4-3 TGCGCCAGCAGCCAAGCACGAGCGGGAGCCAGTGCAGATACGCAGTATTTT CASSQARAGASADTQYF
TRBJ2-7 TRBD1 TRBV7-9 TGTGCCAGCAGCCCTCAGGCAGGGGGCCACGAGCAGTACTTC CASSPQAGGHEQYF
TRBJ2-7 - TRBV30 TGTGCCTGGAGTGCCGGGGTAGGGTCCTACGAGCAGTACTTC CAWSAGVGSYEQYF
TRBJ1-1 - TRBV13 TGTGCCAGCAGCCGCGAAGAAGCTTTCTTT CASSREEAFF
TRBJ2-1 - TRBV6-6 TGTGCCAGCAGCCCGGGAGACTCCTACAATGAGCAGTTCTTC CASSPGDSYNEQFF
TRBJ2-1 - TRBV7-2 TGTGCCAGCCGGAGTGTCGGCTACAATGAGCAGTTCTTC CASRSVGYNEQFF
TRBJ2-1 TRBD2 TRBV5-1 TGCGCCAGCAGCCCGGGACTAGCGGGCCTCAATGAGCAGTTCTTC CASSPGLAGLNEQFF
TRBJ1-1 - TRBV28 TGTGCCAGCAGTTTAGGGGGACTAACGACAGACGGGGCTTTCTTT CASSLGGLTTDGAFF
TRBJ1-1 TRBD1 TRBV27 TGTGCCAGCAGCCGGGACAGGGGGGAAGCTTTCTTT CASSRDRGEAFF
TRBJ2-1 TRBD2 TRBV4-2 TGTGCCAGCAGCCAAGCGCGACTAGCGGAGTACAATGAGCAGTTCTTC CASSQARLAEYNEQFF
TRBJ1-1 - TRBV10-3 TGTGCCATCACCGAACTCCAGACAGGTAAAGCTTTCTTT CAITELQTGKAFF
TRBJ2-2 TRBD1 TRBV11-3 TGTGCCAGCAGCCCCCGGACAGGCGCCTACACCGGGGAGCTGTTTTTT CASSPRTGAYTGELFF
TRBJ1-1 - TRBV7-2 TGTGCCAGCAGCTTAGGATCGGGTTATGCTTTCTTT CASSLGSGYAFF
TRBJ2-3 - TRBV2 TGTGCCAGCAGTGCGGGACTGGGGTTGGGGACAGATACGCAGTATTTT CASSAGLGLGTDTQYF
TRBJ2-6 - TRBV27 TGTGCCAGCAGCTCCGGCAGGGCTGGGGCCAACGTCCTGACTTTC CASSSGRAGANVLTF
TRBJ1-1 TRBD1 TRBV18 TGTGCCAGCTTTCCCCTGGGACAGATGAACACTGAAGCTTTCTTT CASFPLGQMNTEAFF
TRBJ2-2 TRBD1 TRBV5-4 TGTGCCAGCAGCTCCGGGACAGGGAACACCGGGGAGCTGTTTTTT CASSSGTGNTGELFF
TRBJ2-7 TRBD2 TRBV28 TGTGCCAGCAGACCCCCGGGGACTAGTTTATCCGAGCAGTACTTC CASRPPGTSLSEQYF
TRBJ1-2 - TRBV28 TGTGCCAGCAGGCTCCCGACGGGGATAAACTATGGCTACACCTTC CASRLPTGINYGYTF
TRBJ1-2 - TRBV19 TGTGCCAGTAGTATGACAGGAGCCTTTAACTATGGCTACACCTTC CASSMTGAFNYGYTF
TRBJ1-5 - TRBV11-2 TGTGCCAGCAGCTTAGTTCCGTGGGGGGACCAGCCCCAGCATTTT CASSLVPWGDQPQHF
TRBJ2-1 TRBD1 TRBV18 TGTGCCAGCTCACCCCGACAGGGGGCGCGTGAGCAGTTCTTC CASSPRQGAREQFF
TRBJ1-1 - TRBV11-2 TGTGCCAGCAGCCCCAGTGGGCAGGGGAACACTGAAGCTTTCTTT CASSPSGQGNTEAFF
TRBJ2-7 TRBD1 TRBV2 TGTGCCAGCAGCCCTAGGACAGGGCCCTACGAGCAGTACTTC CASSPRTGPYEQYF
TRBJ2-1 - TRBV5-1 TGCGCCAGCAGCTTGAGCGGGCCGAAGGCTGAGCAGTTCTTC CASSLSGPKAEQFF
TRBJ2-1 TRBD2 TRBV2 TGTGCCAGCAGGGAACTAGCGAGCTCCTACAATGAGCAGTTCTTC CASRELASSYNEQFF
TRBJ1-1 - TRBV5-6 TGTGCCAGCAGCTTGGAGGGCAGGGAGAACACTGAAGCTTTCTTT CASSLEGRENTEAFF
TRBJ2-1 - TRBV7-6 TGTGCCAGCAGCCCTTGGCCGTCGGGGGAGGTCAATGAGCAGTTCTTC CASSPWPSGEVNEQFF
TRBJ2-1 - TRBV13 TGTGCCAGCAGCTTAGCACTGGCCTACAATGAGCAGTTCTTC CASSLALAYNEQFF
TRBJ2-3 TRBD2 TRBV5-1 TGCGCCAGCAGCTTGGGCGGGAGGGACGGCACAGATACGCAGTATTTT CASSLGGRDGTDTQYF